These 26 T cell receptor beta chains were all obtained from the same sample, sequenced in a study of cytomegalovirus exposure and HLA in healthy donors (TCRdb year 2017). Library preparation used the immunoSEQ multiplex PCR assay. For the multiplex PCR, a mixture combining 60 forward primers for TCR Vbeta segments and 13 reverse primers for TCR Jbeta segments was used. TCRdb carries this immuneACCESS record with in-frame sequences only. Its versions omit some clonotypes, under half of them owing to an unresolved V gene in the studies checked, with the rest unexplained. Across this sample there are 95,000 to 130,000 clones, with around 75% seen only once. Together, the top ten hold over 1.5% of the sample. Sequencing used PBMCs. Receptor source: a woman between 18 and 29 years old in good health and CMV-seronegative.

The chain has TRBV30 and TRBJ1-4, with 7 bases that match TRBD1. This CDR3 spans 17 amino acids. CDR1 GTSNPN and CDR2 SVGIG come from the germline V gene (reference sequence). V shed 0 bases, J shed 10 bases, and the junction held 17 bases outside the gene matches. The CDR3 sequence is CAWSVTFFGQEVGKLFF. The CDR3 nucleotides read TGTGCCTGGAGTGTAACTTTTTTCGGACAGGAGGTCGGAAAACTGTTTTTT.

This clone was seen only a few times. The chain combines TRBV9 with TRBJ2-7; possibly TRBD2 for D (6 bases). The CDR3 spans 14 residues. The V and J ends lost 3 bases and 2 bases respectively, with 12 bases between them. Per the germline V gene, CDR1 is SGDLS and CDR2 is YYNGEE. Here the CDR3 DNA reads TGTGCCAGCAGCGGCCCACCGGGGGCCTACGAGCAGTACTTC. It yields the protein CASSGPPGAYEQYF.

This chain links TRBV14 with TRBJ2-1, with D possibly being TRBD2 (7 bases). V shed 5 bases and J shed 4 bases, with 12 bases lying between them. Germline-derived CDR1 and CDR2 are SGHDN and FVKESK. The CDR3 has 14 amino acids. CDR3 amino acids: CASSGGAPYNEQFF. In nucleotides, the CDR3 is TGTGCCAGCAGCGGGGGGGCCCCTTACAATGAGCAGTTCTTC.

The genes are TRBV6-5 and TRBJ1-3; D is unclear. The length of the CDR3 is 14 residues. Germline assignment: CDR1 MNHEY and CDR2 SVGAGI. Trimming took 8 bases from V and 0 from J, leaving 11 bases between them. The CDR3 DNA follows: TGTGCCAGCGGTAGTTCGAACTCTGGAAACACCATATATTTT. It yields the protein CASGSSNSGNTIYF.

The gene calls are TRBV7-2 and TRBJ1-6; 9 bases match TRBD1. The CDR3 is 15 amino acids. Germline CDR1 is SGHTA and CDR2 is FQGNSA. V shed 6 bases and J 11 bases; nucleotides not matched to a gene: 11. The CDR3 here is CASSSLGTGFAPLHF. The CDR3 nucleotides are TGTGCCAGCAGTTCCCTGGGGACAGGGTTTGCACCCCTCCACTTT.

In DNA, the CDR3 is TGTGCCACCCTCGGGGCAGGGGGCTCTCAGCCCCAGCATTTT. The encoded protein is CATLGAGGSQPQHF. V gene TRBV28 combines with J gene TRBJ1-5; 8 bases align to TRBD1. There are 14 residues in the CDR3. Germline CDR1 MDHEN, CDR2 SYDVKM. Unmatched junction bases numbered 11, after V lost 10 bases and J lost 6 bases.

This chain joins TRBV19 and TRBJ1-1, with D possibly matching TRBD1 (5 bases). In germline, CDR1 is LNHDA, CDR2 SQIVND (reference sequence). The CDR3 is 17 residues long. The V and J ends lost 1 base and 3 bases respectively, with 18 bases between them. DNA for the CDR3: TGTGCCAGTAGTATAGTACGGGCGGGTTGGGGGGACACTGAAGCTTTCTTT. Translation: CASSIVRAGWGDTEAFF. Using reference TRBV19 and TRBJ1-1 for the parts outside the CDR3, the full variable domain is DGGITQSPKYLFRKEGQNVTLSCEQNLNHDAMYWYRQDPGQGLRLIYYSQIVNDFQKGDIAEGYSVSREKKESFPLTVTSAQKNPTAFYLCASSIVRAGWGDTEAFFGQGTRLTVV.

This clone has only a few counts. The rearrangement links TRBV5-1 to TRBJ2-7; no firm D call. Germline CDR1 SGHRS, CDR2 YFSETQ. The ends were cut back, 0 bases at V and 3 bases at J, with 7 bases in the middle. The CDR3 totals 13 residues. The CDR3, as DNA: TGCGCCAGCAGCTTGGGGCGGATCTACGAGCAGTACTTC. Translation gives CASSLGRIYEQYF.

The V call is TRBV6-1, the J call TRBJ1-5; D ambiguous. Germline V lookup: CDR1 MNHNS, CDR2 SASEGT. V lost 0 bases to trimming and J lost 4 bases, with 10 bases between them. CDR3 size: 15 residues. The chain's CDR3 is CASSEAYGENQPQHF. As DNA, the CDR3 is TGTGCCAGCAGTGAAGCCTACGGAGAGAATCAGCCCCAGCATTTT.

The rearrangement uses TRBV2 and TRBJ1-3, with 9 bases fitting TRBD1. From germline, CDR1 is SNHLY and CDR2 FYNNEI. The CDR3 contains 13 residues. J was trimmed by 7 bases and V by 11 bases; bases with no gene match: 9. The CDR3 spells CAVPRDRDNTIYF. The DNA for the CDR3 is TGTGCCGTACCACGGGACAGGGATAACACCATATATTTT.

The CDR3 DNA sequence: TGTGCCAGCGCACCACGACCCGACAGTTATCAGCCCCAGCATTTT. As protein: CASAPRPDSYQPQHF. The chain employs TRBV6-1 and TRBJ1-5; D is possibly TRBD1 (5 bases). V shed 8 bases and J shed 5 bases, with 19 bases lying between them. Germline CDR1 MNHNS, CDR2 SASEGT. The CDR3 consists of 15 residues.

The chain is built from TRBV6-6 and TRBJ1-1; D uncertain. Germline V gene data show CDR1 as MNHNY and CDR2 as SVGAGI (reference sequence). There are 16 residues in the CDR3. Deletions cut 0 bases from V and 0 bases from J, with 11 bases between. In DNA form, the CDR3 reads TGTGCCAGCAGTTACTCGAGTACAGCCATGAACACTGAAGCTTTCTTT. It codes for CASSYSSTAMNTEAFF.

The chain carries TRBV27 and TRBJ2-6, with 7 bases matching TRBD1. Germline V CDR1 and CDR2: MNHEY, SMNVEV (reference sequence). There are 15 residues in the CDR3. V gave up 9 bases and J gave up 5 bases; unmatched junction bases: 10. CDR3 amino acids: CASRDSGSRANVLTF. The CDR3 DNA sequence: TGTGCCAGTCGGGACAGTGGTTCCCGGGCCAACGTCCTGACTTTC.

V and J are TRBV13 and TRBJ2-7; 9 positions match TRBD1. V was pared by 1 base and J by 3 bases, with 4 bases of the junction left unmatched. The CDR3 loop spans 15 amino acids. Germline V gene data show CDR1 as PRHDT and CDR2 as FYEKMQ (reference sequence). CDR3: CASSLAGQGVYEQYF. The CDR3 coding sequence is TGTGCCAGCAGCTTAGCGGGACAGGGAGTCTACGAGCAGTACTTC.

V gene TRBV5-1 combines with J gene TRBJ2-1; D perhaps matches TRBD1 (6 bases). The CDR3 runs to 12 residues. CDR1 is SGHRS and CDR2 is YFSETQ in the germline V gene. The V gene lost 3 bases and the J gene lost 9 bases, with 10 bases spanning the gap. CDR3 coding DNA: TGCGCCAGCAGCTGGGACATCGGTGAGCAGTTCTTC. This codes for CASSWDIGEQFF.

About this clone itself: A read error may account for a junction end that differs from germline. CDR3: CASSLEQGWNEQFF. CDR3 DNA: TGTGCTAGCAGCTTAGAACAGGGTTGGAATGAGCAGTTCTTC. This rearrangement joins TRBV7-7 to TRBJ2-1; D is possibly TRBD1 (6 bases). CDR3 size: 14 residues. In germline, CDR1 is SSHAT, CDR2 FNYEAQ (reference sequence).

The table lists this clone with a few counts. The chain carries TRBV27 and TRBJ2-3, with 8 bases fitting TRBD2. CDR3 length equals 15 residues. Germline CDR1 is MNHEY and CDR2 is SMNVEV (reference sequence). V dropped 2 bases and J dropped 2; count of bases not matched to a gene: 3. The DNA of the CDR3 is TGTGCCAGCAGTTTAGGGCGGGGGGTCACAGATACGCAGTATTTT. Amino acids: CASSLGRGVTDTQYF.

CDR3: CASSSIGQGAYEQYF. The CDR3 nucleotides are TGTGCCAGCAGTTCAATAGGACAGGGAGCCTACGAGCAGTACTTC. The chain is built from TRBV28 and TRBJ2-7; 8 bases fit TRBD1. V lost 4 bases and J lost 2; bases outside the gene matches: 7. The CDR3 is made up of 15 amino acids. Germline V gene data show CDR1 as MDHEN and CDR2 as SYDVKM.

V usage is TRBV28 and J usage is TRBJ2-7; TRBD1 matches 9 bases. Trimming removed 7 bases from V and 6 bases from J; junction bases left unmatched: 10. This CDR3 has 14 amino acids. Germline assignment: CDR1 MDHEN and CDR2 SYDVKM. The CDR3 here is CASISPGTGREQYF. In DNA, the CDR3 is TGTGCCAGCATATCCCCGGGGACAGGGCGCGAGCAGTACTTC.

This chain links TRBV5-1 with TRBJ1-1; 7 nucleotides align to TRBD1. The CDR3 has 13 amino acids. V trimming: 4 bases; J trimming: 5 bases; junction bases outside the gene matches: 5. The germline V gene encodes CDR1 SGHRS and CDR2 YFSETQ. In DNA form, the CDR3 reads TGCGCCAGCAGCCTGACAGGGAGGACTGAAGCTTTCTTT. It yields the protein CASSLTGRTEAFF.

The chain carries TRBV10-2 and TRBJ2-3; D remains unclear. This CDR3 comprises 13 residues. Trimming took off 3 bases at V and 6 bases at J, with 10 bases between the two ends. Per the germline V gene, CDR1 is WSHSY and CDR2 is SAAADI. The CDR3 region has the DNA TGCGCCAGCAGTGACGACATCTGGGATACGCAGTATTTT. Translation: CASSDDIWDTQYF.

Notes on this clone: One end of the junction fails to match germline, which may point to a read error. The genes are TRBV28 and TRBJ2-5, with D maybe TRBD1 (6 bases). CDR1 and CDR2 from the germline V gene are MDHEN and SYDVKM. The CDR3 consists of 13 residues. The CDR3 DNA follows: TGTGCCAGCAGTGCTTACTCCGTAGAGGGGGAAGACTTC. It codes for CASSAYSVEGEDF.

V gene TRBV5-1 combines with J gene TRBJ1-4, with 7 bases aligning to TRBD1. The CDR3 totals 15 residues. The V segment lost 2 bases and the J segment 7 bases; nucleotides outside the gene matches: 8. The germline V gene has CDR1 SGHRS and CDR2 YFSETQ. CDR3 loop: CASSFSGTEGEKLFF. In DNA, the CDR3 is TGCGCCAGCAGCTTTTCCGGGACAGAAGGTGAAAAACTGTTTTTT.

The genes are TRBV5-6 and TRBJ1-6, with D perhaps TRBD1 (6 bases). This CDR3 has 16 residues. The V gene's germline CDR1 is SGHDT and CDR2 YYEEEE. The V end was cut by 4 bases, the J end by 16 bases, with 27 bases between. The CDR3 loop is CASSTRVGRGIEELHF. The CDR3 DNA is TGTGCCAGCAGCACACGGGTGGGCAGGGGAATCGAAGAACTCCACTTT.

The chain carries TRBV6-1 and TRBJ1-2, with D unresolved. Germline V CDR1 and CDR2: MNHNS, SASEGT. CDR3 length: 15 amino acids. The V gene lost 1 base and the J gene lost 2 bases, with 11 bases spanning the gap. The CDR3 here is CASSEEAVLNYGYTF. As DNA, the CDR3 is TGTGCCAGCAGTGAAGAAGCGGTGTTAAACTATGGCTACACCTTC.

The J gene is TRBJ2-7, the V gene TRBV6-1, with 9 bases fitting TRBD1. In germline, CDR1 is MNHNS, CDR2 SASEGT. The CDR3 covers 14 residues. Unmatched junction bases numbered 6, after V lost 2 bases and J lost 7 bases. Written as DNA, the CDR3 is TGTGCCAGCAGTGAAATACAGGGGGCAAGTGAGCAGTACTTC. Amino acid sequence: CASSEIQGASEQYF.